Listed below are T cell receptor beta chains from one sample, sequenced in a study of human T cells and chemical hapten exposure. TCRdb passed the RACE reads through MiXCR, listing each CDR3 protein once. The table shows 150,000 to 200,000 distinct CDR3 sequences, with roughly 15% occurring only once. The sample was whole blood, taken in connection with sensitization to the hapten diphenylcyclopropenone (DPC). Receptor source: a woman aged 25 to 45 with alopecia areata. Some clones in this sample may be carry-over from other donors' samples. Both conserved end residues are part of each CDR3. The D gene is left open where the match is weak. Some rows mark clone size as missing; the rest say once, few, many or name a class of expanded clone.

d_call j_call v_call clone_size cdr3_aa cdr3_nt
TRBD1 TRBJ1-5 TRBV7-2 many CASSQGQGNQPQHF TGTGCCAGCAGCCAGGGACAGGGCAATCAGCCCCAGCATTTT
- TRBJ2-1 TRBV24-1 - CATSDSITGSSYNEQFF TGTGCCACCAGTGATTCCATCACGGGCAGCTCCTACAATGAGCAGTTCTTC
- TRBJ1-1 TRBV7-9 - CASSPGSGAFF TGTGCCAGCAGCCCCGGGTCCGGAGCTTTCTTT
- TRBJ1-2 TRBV4-1 many CASSQEGGGNYGYTF TGCGCCAGCAGCCAAGAGGGGGGAGGCAACTATGGCTACACCTTC
TRBD1 TRBJ2-7 TRBV6-2/TRBV6-3 - CASNHAGTGAHEQYF TGTGCCAGCAATCACGCCGGGACAGGGGCCCACGAGCAGTACTTC
- TRBJ2-2 TRBV12-5 few CASGFSGELFF TGTGCTAGTGGTTTTTCCGGGGAGCTGTTTTTT
- TRBJ2-5 TRBV20-1 few CSARDLRLQETQYF TGCAGTGCTAGAGATTTGAGGTTGCAAGAGACCCAGTACTTC
- TRBJ1-2 TRBV2 few CASRGTATSGYTF TGTGCCAGCAGGGGGACGGCTACCTCTGGCTACACCTTC
- TRBJ1-1 TRBV5-4 - CASSLGGFNTEAFF TGTGCCAGCAGCTTGGGAGGATTTAACACTGAAGCTTTCTTT
- TRBJ1-1 TRBV12-3/TRBV12-4 many CASSFVGGTEAFF TGTGCCAGCAGTTTTGTTGGGGGCACTGAAGCTTTCTTT
- TRBJ1-1 TRBV20-1 - CSASPGMNTEAFF TGCAGTGCTAGTCCAGGAATGAACACTGAAGCTTTCTTT
- TRBJ1-1 TRBV29-1 few CSARLMNTEAFF TGCAGCGCGAGATTGATGAACACTGAAGCTTTCTTT
- TRBJ1-1 TRBV2 - CASYRESNTEAFF TGTGCCAGTTACAGGGAAAGTAACACTGAAGCTTTCTTT
- TRBJ1-1 TRBV29-1 few CSVRPTLNTEAFF TGCAGCGTTCGACCGACATTGAACACTGAAGCTTTCTTT
TRBD2 TRBJ2-1 TRBV7-9 few CASSSTSGTFYNEQFF TGTGCCAGCAGCTCCACTAGCGGTACTTTCTACAATGAGCAGTTCTTC
TRBD1 TRBJ1-5 TRBV10-3 - CAISDSGTGRQPQHF TGTGCCATCAGTGACTCTGGGACAGGGAGGCAGCCCCAGCATTTT
TRBD1 TRBJ1-1 TRBV28 many CASRRDRVSTEAFF TGTGCCAGCAGACGAGACAGGGTATCAACTGAAGCTTTCTTT
- TRBJ1-4 TRBV18 few CASSQQGPEKLFF TGTGCCAGCTCACAACAGGGCCCAGAAAAACTGTTTTTT
TRBD1 TRBJ1-6 TRBV6-2/TRBV6-3 few CASSYAQGAGSPLHF TGTGCCAGCAGTTACGCACAGGGGGCCGGATCACCCCTCCACTTT
- TRBJ2-1 TRBV19 few CATQPRVHNEQFF TGTGCCACCCAACCTAGAGTCCACAATGAGCAGTTCTTC
- TRBJ1-1 TRBV29-1 - CSAQGFSPLDTEAFF TGCAGCGCTCAGGGGTTTTCCCCCCTCGACACTGAAGCTTTCTTT
- TRBJ1-2 TRBV27 - CASTVSPRGGYTF TGTGCCAGCACCGTTTCCCCCCGGGGTGGCTACACCTTC
- TRBJ1-4 TRBV4-3 few CASSRGQATNEKLFF TGCGCCAGCAGCAGAGGGCAGGCAACTAATGAAAAACTGTTTTTT
- TRBJ1-5 TRBV29-1 - CSVDPNQPQHF TGCAGCGTCGACCCTAATCAGCCCCAGCATTTT
TRBD1 TRBJ1-6 TRBV2 many CASSVGQGARELNSPLHF TGTGCCAGCAGTGTTGGCCAGGGGGCACGGGAGTTGAATTCACCCCTCCACTTT
- TRBJ2-2 TRBV30 - CAWSVRRTGELFF TGTGCCTGGAGTGTACGGAGGACCGGGGAGCTGTTTTTT
- TRBJ1-2 TRBV7-9 - CASTLVINYGYTF TGTGCCAGCACCCTCGTGATTAACTATGGCTACACCTTC
- TRBJ2-2 TRBV19 few CASSILSPGGGELFF TGTGCCAGTAGTATTCTCTCACCCGGGGGCGGGGAGCTGTTTTTT
- TRBJ1-6 TRBV7-9 many CASSSQGTLNSPLHF TGTGCCAGCAGCTCCCAGGGGACATTAAATTCACCCCTCCACTTT
TRBD1 TRBJ1-3 TRBV2 - CASSETHSGGTIYF TGTGCCAGCAGCGAGACGCACTCAGGGGGCACCATATATTTT
- TRBJ2-7 TRBV11-2 - CASSSEGWLRYF TGTGCCAGCAGTAGCGAGGGATGGTTACGGTACTTC
- TRBJ2-1 TRBV7-9 - CASSTGAPYNEQFF TGTGCCAGCAGCACGGGGGCCCCCTACAATGAGCAGTTCTTC
TRBD1 TRBJ1-1 TRBV6-6 few CASRDLPGQGNTEAFF TGTGCCAGCAGGGATCTTCCGGGACAGGGTAACACTGAAGCTTTCTTT
TRBD1 TRBJ2-1 TRBV5-1 many CASKGALNSYNEQFF TGCGCCAGCAAGGGGGCCCTGAACTCCTACAATGAGCAGTTCTTC
TRBD1 TRBJ1-6 TRBV18 - CASSLNADRGASPLHF TGTGCCAGCTCACTCAATGCAGACAGGGGCGCCTCACCCCTCCACTTT
TRBD1 TRBJ1-4 TRBV19 many CASSTIVLLGPGQLFF TGTGCCAGTAGCACAATAGTGCTCTTAGGTCCGGGACAGCTGTTTTTT
- TRBJ1-1 TRBV28 few CASSSDAGHNTEAFF TGTGCCAGCAGCTCGGACGCCGGACACAACACTGAAGCTTTCTTT
- TRBJ1-1 TRBV20-1 once CSARRQNTEAFF TGCAGTGCTAGAAGACAGAACACTGAAGCTTTCTTT
- TRBJ2-3 TRBV30 - CAWSVLEGYTQYF TGTGCCTGGAGTGTGCTCGAGGGTTATACGCAGTATTTT